Only a few counts were recorded for the clone carrying this T cell receptor beta chain. The antigen remains unidentified. Germline V CDR1 and CDR2: GTSNPN, SVGIG (reference sequence). The CDR3 is 17 amino acids. The V end lost 3 bases, the J end lost 0 bases, and 15 bases lay between the germline ends. It was healthy bone marrow donors who served as donors. The PCR had 60 Vbeta and 13 Jbeta primers. Produced via immunoSEQ multiplex PCR; TCRdb's table is partial and in-frame only. The profile shows roughly 78,000 clones, around 64% of them singletons. This sample stems from a study of cytomegalovirus exposure and HLA in healthy donors. General study results and limits: Within an earlier analysis, most TCR beta V segments proved productive either about 90% or about 30% of the time.

The sequence derives from a man aged 35 to 55 in good health and CMV-seropositive. V and J are TRBV30 and TRBJ1-6; the D is unclear. The source material was PBMCs. The CDR3 sequence is CAWRFMAERSYNSPLHF. DNA for the CDR3: TGTGCCTGGAGATTTATGGCAGAGCGCTCCTATAATTCACCCCTCCACTTT.